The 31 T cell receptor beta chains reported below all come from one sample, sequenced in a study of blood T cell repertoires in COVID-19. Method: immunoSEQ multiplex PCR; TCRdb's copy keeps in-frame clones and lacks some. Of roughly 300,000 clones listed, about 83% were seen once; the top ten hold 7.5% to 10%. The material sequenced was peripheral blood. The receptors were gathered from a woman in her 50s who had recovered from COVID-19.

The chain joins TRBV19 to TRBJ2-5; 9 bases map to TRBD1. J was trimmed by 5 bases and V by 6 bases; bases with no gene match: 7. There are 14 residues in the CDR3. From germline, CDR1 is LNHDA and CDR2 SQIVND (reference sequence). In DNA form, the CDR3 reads TGTGCCAGTAGAATAACAGGGGGCGTGGAGACCCAGTACTTC. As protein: CASRITGGVETQYF.

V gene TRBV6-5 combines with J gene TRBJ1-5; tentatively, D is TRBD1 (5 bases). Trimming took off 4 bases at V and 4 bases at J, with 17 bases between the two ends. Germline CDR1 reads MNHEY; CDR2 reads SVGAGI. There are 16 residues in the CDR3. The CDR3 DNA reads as TGTGCCAGCAGTTCGACGACAGTTCAAATAAATCAGCCCCAGCATTTT. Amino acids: CASSSTTVQINQPQHF.

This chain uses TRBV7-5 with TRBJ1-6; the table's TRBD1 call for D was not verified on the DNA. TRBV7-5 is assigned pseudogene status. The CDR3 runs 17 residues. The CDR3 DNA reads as TGTGTCAGAAGCTTAGCCCCACACCCCTCCTATAATTCACCCCTCCACTTT. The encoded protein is CVRSLAPHPSYNSPLHF.

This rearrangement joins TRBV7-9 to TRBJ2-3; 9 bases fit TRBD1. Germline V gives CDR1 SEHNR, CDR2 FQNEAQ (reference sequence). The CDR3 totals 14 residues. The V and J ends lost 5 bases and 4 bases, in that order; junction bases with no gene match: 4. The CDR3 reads CASSGWTGADTQYF. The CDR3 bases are TGTGCCAGCAGCGGCTGGACAGGGGCAGATACGCAGTATTTT.

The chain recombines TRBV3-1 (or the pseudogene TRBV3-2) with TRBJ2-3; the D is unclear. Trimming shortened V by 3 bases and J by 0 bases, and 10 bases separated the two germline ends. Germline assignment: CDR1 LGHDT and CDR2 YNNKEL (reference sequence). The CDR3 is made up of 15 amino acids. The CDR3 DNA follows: TGTGCCAGCAGCCACCTTACCTACAGCACAGATACGCAGTATTTT. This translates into CASSHLTYSTDTQYF.

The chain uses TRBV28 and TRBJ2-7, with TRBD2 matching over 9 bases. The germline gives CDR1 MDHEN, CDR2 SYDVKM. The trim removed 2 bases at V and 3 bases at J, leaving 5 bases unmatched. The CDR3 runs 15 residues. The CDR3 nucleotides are TGTGCCAGCAGTTTAAGAGGGACTAGCTACTACGAGCAGTACTTC. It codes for CASSLRGTSYYEQYF.

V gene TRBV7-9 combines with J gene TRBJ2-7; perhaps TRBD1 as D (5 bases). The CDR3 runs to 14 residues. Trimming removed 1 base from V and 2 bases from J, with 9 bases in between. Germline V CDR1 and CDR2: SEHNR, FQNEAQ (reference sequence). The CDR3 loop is CASSLGLRAYEQYF. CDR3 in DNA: TGTGCCAGCAGCTTAGGTCTCAGGGCCTACGAGCAGTACTTC. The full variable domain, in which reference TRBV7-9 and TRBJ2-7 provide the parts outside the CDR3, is DTGVSQNPRHKITKRGQNVTFRCDPISEHNRLYWYRQTLGQGPEFLTYFQNEAQLEKSRLLSDRFSAERPKGSFSTLEIQRTEQGDSAMYLCASSLGLRAYEQYFGPGTRLTVT.

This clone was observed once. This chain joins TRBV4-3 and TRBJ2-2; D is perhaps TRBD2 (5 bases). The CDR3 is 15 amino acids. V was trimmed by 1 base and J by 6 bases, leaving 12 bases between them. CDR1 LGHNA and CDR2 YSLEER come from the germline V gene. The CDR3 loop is CASSQGTSLAGELFF. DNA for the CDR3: TGCGCCAGCAGCCAAGGGACTTCTCTGGCCGGGGAGCTGTTTTTT.

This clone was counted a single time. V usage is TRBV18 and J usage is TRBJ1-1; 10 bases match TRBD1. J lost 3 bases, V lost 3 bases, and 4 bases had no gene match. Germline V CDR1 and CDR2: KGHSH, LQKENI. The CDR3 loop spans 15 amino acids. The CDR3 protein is CASSPGTGVDTEAFF. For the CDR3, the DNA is TGTGCCAGCTCACCCGGGACAGGGGTAGACACTGAAGCTTTCTTT.

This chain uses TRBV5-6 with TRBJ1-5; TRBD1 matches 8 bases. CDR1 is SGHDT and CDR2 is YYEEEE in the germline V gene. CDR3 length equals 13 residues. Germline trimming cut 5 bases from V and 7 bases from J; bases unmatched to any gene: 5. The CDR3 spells CASSQGAGQPQHF. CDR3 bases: TGTGCCAGCAGTCAGGGGGCTGGACAGCCCCAGCATTTT. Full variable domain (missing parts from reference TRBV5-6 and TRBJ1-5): DAGVTQSPTHLIKTRGQQVTLRCSPKSGHDTVSWYQQALGQGPQFIFQYYEEEERQRGNFPDRFSGHQFPNYSSELNVNALLLGDSALYLCASSQGAGQPQHFGDGTRLSIL.

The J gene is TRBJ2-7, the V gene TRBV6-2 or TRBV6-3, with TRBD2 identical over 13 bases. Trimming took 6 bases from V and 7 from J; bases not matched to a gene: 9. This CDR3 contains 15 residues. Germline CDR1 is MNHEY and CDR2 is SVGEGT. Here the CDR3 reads CASSPRTSGSDEQYF. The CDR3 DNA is TGTGCCAGCAGCCCCAGGACTAGCGGGAGCGATGAGCAGTACTTC.

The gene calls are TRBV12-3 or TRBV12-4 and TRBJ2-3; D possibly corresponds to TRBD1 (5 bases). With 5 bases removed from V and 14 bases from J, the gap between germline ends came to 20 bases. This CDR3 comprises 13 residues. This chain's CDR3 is CASSDQTGGSRYF. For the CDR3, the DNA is TGTGCCAGCAGTGACCAAACAGGCGGCTCTCGGTATTTT.

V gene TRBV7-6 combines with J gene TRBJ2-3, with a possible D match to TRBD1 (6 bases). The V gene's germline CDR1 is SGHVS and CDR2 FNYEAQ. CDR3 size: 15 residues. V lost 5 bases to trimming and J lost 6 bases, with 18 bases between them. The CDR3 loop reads CASSLFRGAQDTQYF. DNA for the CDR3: TGTGCCAGCAGCCTTTTCAGGGGAGCACAGGATACGCAGTATTTT. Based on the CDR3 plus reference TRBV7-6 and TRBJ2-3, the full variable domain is GAGVSQSPRYKVTKRGQDVALRCDPISGHVSLYWYRQALGQGPEFLTYFNYEAQQDKSGLPNDRFSAERPEGSISTLTIQRTEQRDSAMYRCASSLFRGAQDTQYFGPGTRLTVL.

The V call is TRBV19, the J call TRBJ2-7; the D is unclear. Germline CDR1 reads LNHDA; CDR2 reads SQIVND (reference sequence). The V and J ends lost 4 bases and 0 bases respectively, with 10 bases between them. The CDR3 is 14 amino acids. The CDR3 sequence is CASSTHYPSYEQYF. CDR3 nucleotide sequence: TGTGCCAGTAGTACTCACTACCCCTCCTACGAGCAGTACTTC. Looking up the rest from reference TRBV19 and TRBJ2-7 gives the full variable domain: DGGITQSPKYLFRKEGQNVTLSCEQNLNHDAMYWYRQDPGQGLRLIYYSQIVNDFQKGDIAEGYSVSREKKESFPLTVTSAQKNPTAFYLCASSTHYPSYEQYFGPGTRLTVT.

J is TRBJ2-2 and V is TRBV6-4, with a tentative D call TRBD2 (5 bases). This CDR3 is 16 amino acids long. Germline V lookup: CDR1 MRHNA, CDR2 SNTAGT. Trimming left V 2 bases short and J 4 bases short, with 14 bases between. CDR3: CASSDPEEMGTGELFF. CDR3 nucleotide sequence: TGTGCCAGCAGTGACCCGGAGGAGATGGGCACCGGGGAGCTGTTTTTT.

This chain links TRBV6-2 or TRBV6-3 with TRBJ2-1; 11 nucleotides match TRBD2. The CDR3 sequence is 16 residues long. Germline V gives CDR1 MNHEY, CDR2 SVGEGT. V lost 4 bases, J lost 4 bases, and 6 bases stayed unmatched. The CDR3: CASSLQTSGVYNEQFF. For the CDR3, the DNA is TGTGCCAGCAGTTTACAGACTAGCGGGGTTTACAATGAGCAGTTCTTC.

The CDR3 region has the DNA TGTGCCAGCGGGGACAGGGCCTACGGTAATTCACCCCTCCACTTT. It codes for CASGDRAYGNSPLHF. This chain connects TRBV6-5 to TRBJ1-6; the match to TRBD1 covers 9 bases. After removal of 8 bases from V and 6 bases from J, the junction contained 8 bases not matched to a gene. Germline CDR1 is MNHEY and CDR2 is SVGAGI. This CDR3 spans 15 amino acids.

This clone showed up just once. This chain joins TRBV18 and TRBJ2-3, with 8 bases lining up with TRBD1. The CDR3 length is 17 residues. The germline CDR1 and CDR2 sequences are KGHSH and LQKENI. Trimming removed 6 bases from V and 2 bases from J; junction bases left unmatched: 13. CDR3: CASSLNAGQGVTDTQYF. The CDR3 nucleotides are TGTGCCAGCTCCCTAAACGCAGGACAGGGAGTCACAGATACGCAGTATTTT.

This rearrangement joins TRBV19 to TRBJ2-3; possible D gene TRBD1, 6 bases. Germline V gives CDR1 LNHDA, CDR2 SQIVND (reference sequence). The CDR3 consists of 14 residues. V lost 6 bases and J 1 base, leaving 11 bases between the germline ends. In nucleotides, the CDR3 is TGTGCCAGTAGACGCCCAGGGGGCACAGATACGCAGTATTTT. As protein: CASRRPGGTDTQYF.

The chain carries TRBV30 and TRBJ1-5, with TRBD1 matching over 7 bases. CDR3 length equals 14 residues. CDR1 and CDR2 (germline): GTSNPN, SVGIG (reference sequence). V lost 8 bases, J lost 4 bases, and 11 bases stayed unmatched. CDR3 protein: CARSTGPGNQPQHF. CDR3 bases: TGTGCCCGTTCGACAGGGCCTGGAAATCAGCCCCAGCATTTT. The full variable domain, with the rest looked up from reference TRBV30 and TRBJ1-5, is SQTIHQWPATLVQPVGSPLSLECTVEGTSNPNLYWYRQAAGRGLQLLFYSVGIGQISSEVPQNLSASRPQDRQFILSSKKLLLSDSGFYLCARSTGPGNQPQHFGDGTRLSIL.

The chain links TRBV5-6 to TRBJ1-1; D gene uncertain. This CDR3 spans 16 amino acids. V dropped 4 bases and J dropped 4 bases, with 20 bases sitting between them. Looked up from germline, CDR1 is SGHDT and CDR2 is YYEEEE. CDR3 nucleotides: TGTGCCAGCAGCCACACTACGATGTTCGTAGGCACTGAAGCTTTCTTT. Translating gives CASSHTTMFVGTEAFF.

CDR3: CASSRGPLETQYF. CDR3 nucleotide sequence: TGCGCCAGCAGCCGCGGCCCATTAGAGACCCAGTACTTC. This sequence joins TRBV4-1 and TRBJ2-5, with unresolved D. Germline V gives CDR1 MGHRA, CDR2 YSYEKL. Trimming removed 4 bases from V and 4 bases from J, with 10 bases in between. The CDR3 is 13 residues long.

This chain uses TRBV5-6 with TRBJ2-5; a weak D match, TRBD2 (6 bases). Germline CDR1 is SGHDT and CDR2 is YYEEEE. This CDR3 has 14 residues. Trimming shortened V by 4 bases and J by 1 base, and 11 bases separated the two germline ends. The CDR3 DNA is TGTGCCAGCAGCCCCCGGGACTCCCAAGAGACCCAGTACTTC. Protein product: CASSPRDSQETQYF. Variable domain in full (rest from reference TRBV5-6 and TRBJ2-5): DAGVTQSPTHLIKTRGQQVTLRCSPKSGHDTVSWYQQALGQGPQFIFQYYEEEERQRGNFPDRFSGHQFPNYSSELNVNALLLGDSALYLCASSPRDSQETQYFGPGTRLLVL.

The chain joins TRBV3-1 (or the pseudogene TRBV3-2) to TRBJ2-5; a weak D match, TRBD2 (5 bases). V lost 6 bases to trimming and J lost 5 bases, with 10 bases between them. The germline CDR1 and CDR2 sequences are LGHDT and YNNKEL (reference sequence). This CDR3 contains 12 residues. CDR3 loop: CASRDRGETQYF. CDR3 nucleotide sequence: TGTGCCAGCAGAGACCGCGGGGAGACCCAGTACTTC.

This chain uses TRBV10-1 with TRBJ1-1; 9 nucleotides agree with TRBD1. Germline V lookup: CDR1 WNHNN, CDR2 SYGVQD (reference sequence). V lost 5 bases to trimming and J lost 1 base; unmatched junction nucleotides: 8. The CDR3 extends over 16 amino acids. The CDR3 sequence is CASSLRDREPNTEAFF. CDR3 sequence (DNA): TGCGCCAGCAGTCTCCGGGACAGGGAACCGAACACTGAAGCTTTCTTT.

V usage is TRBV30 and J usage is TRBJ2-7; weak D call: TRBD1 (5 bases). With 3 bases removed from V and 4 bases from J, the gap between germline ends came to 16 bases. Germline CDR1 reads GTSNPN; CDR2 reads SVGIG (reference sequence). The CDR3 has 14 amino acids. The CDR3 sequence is CAWSGGAGAYEQYF. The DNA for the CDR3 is TGTGCCTGGAGCGGTGGGGCTGGGGCATACGAGCAGTACTTC.

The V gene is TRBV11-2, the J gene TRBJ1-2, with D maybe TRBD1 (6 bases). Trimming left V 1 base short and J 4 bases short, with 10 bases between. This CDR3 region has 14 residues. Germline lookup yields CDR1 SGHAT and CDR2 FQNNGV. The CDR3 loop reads CASSLGGGSYGYTF. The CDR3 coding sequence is TGTGCCAGCAGCTTAGGGGGGGGCAGCTATGGCTACACCTTC.

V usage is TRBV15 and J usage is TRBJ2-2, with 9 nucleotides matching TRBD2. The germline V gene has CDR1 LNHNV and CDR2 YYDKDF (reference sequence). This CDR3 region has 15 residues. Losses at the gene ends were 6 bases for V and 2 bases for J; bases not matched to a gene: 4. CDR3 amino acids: CATSPLAGNTGELFF. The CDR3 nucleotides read TGTGCCACCAGTCCCCTAGCGGGAAACACCGGGGAGCTGTTTTTT.

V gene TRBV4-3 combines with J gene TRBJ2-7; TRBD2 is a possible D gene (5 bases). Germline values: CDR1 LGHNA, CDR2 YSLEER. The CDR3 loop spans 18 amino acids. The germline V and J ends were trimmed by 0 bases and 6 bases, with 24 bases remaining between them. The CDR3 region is CASSQDPPKTTLRTEQYF. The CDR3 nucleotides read TGCGCCAGCAGCCAAGACCCGCCTAAGACTACACTAAGGACCGAGCAGTACTTC.

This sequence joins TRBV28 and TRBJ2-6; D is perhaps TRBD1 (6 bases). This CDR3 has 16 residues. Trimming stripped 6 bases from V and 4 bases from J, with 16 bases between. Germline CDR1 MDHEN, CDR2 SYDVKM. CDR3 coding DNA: TGTGCCAGCAGGGACCAACAGGGTTCAGGGGCCAACGTCCTGACTTTC. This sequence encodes CASRDQQGSGANVLTF. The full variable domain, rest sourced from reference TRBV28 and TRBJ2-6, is DVKVTQSSRYLVKRTGEKVFLECVQDMDHENMFWYRQDPGLGLRLIYFSYDVKMKEKGDIPEGYSVSREKKERFSLILESASTNQTSMYLCASRDQQGSGANVLTFGAGSRLTVL.

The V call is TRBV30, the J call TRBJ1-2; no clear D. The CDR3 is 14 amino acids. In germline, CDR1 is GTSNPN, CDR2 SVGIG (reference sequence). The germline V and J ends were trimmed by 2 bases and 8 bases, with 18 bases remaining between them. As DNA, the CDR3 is TGTGCCTGGAGTCCTATACCGGGGAGGAGAGGCTACACCTTC. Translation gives CAWSPIPGRRGYTF. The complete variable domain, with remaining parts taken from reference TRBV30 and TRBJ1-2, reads SQTIHQWPATLVQPVGSPLSLECTVEGTSNPNLYWYRQAAGRGLQLLFYSVGIGQISSEVPQNLSASRPQDRQFILSSKKLLLSDSGFYLCAWSPIPGRRGYTFGSGTRLTVV.